This record looks at one T cell receptor beta chain sequence and its context. The data stem from a study of control samples from healthy donors and cancer patients. Using immunoSEQ multiplex PCR, the repertoire was profiled, and TCRdb retains in-frame clones only, with some absent. The sample includes tens of thousands of clones, about 95% seen only once; the top ten take about 2.4%. J lost 0 bases, V lost 4 bases, and 7 bases had no gene match. Germline V gene lookup returns CDR1 SGHVS and CDR2 FQNEAQ. The CDR3 length is 18 residues. The source is a young man in good health. Sequencing was carried out using blood. The V and J genes are TRBV7-8 and TRBJ2-1, with TRBD2 matching over 12 bases. CDR3 sequence reads: CASSSLAGGFNSYNEQFF. The CDR3 bases are TGTGCCAGCAGCTCTCTAGCGGGAGGGTTCAACTCCTACAATGAGCAGTTCTTC.